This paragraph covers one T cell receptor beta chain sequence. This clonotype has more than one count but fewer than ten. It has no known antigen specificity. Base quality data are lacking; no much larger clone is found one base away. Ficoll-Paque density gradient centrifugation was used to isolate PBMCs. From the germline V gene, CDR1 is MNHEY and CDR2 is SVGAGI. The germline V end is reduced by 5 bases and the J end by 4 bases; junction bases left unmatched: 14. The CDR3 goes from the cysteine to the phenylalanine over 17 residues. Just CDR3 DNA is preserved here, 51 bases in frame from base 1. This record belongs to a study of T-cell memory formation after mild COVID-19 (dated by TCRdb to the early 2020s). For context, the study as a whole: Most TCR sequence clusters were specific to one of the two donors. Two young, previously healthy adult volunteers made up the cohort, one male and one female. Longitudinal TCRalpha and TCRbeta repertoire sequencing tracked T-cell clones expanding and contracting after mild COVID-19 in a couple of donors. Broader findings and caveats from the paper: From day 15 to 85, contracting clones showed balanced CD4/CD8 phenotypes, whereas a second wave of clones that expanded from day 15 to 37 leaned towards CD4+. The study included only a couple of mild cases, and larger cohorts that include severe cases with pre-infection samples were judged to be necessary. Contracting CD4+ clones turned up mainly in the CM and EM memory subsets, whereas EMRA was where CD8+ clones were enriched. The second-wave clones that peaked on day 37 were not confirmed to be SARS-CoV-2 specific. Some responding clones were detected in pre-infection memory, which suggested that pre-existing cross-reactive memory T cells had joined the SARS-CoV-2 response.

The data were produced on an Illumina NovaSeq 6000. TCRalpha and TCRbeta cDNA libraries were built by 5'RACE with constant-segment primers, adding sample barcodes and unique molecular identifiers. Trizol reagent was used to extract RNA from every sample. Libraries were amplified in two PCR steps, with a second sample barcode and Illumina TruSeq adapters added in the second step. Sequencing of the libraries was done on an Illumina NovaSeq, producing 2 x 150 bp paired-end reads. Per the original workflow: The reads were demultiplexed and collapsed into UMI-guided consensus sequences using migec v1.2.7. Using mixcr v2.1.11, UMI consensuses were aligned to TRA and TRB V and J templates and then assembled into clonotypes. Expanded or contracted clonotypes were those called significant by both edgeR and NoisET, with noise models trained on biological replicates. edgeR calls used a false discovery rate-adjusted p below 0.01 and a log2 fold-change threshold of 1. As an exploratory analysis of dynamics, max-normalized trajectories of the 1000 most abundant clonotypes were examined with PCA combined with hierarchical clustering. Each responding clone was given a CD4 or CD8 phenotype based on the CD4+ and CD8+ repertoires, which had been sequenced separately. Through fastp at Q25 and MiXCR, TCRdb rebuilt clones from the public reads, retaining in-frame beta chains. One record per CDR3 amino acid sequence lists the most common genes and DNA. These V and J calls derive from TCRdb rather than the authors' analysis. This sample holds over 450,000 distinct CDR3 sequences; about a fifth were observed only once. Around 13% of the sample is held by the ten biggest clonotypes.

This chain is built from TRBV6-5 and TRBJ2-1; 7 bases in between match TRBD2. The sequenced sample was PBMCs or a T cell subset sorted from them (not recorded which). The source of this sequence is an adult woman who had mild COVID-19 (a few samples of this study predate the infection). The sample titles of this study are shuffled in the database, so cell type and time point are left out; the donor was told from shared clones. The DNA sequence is TGTGCCAGCAGTACCACCGGAGGGGTCGGGGGGTACAATGAGCAGTTCTTC. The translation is CASSTTGGVGGYNEQFF.